The present T cell receptor (beta chain) was sequenced within a study of blood T cell repertoires in COVID-19. About the research overall: Researchers got acute and convalescent COVID-19 samples from the United States, Italy and Spain. Sample material is recorded as cDNA or gDNA derived from T cells, B-cell-depleted T cells, or PBMCs.

In the authors' workflow: Amplifying reference gene primers gave estimates of nucleated cell counts. TCRdb keeps only in-frame clones here, not all; method: immunoSEQ multiplex PCR. V, J and clone size were drawn from that table, and D and trimming were deduced from the DNA. The sample includes roughly 32,000 clones, less than 95% of them seen just once. V shed 6 bases, J shed 1 base, and the junction held 4 bases outside the gene matches. The CDR3 consists of 15 residues. The germline gives CDR1 SGHTA, CDR2 FQGNSA. The sample taken for sequencing was peripheral blood. The clonotype originates from a man in his 70s with active or convalescent COVID-19. The chain is built from TRBV7-2 and TRBJ2-5, with 11 positions matching TRBD2. As DNA, the CDR3 is TGTGCCAGCAGACGAACTAGCGGGAGCCAAGAGACCCAGTACTTC. It encodes CASRRTSGSQETQYF.